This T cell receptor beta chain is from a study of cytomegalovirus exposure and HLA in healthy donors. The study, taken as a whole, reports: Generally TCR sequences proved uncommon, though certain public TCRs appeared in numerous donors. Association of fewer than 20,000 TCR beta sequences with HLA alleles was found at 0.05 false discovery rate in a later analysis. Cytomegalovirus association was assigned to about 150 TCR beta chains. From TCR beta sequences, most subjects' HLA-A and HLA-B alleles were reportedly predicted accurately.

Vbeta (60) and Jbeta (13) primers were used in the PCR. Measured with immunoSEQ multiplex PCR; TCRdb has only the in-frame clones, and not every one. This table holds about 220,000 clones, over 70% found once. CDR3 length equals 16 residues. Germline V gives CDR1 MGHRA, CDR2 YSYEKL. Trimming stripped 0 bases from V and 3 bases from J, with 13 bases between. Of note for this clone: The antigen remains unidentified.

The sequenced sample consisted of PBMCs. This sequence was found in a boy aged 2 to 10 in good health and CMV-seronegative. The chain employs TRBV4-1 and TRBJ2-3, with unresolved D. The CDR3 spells CASSQDSSYPTDTQYF. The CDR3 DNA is TGCGCCAGCAGCCAAGATTCGTCCTATCCTACAGATACGCAGTATTTT.